The 30 T cell receptor beta chains below all came from one sample that was sequenced in a study of blood T cell repertoires in COVID-19. TCRdb's copy holds only in-frame clones and misses some; the assay was immunoSEQ multiplex PCR. The sample carries over 250,000 clones, over 65% recorded once. Sequencing was carried out using peripheral blood. All receptors derive from an elderly woman with acute or convalescent COVID-19.

In its sample, this clone was seen a few times. The chain employs TRBV6-1 and TRBJ1-5; 9 bases match TRBD1. V lost 2 bases to trimming and J lost 1 base; unmatched junction nucleotides: 12. Germline CDR1 MNHNS, CDR2 SASEGT. CDR3 length: 19 residues. The CDR3 sequence is CASSEWPTPGQGSNQPQHF. The CDR3 DNA reads as TGTGCCAGCAGTGAATGGCCTACCCCAGGACAGGGGAGCAATCAGCCCCAGCATTTT.

J is TRBJ2-3 and V is TRBV11-1; TRBD2 aligns across 8 bases. V shed 3 bases, J shed 1 base, and the junction held 6 bases outside the gene matches. Per germline, CDR1 SGHAT and CDR2 FQDESV (reference sequence). CDR3 length: 16 amino acids. CDR3 DNA sequence: TGTGCCAGCAGCTTTGGTAGCGGGGCAGGCACAGATACGCAGTATTTT. Translated, it gives CASSFGSGAGTDTQYF.

This chain's CDR3 is CASSFGDSTYNSPLHF. The DNA for the CDR3 is TGCGCCAGCAGCTTTGGGGACAGTACCTATAATTCACCCCTCCACTTT. The V gene is TRBV5-1, the J gene TRBJ1-6, with 7 positions matching TRBD1. Germline-derived CDR1 and CDR2 are SGHRS and YFSETQ. After removal of 2 bases from V and 2 bases from J, the junction contained 4 bases not matched to a gene. The CDR3 loop spans 16 amino acids. Combining the CDR3 with reference TRBV5-1 and TRBJ1-6 gives the whole variable domain KAGVTQTPRYLIKTRGQQVTLSCSPISGHRSVSWYQQTPGQGLQFLFEYFSETQRNKGNFPGRFSGRQFSNSRSEMNVSTLELGDSALYLCASSFGDSTYNSPLHFGNGTRLTVT.

The chain is built from TRBV9 and TRBJ1-4; the match to TRBD1 covers 10 bases. The CDR3 sequence is 16 residues long. The germline gives CDR1 SGDLS, CDR2 YYNGEE. V shed 4 bases, J shed 5 bases, and the junction held 8 bases outside the gene matches. The CDR3 DNA is TGTGCCAGCAGCTCGGGACAGGGGAGTGGAAATGAAAAACTGTTTTTT. It codes for CASSSGQGSGNEKLFF.

The chain employs TRBV29-1 and TRBJ2-3; 9 bases map to TRBD1. Per the germline V gene, CDR1 is SQVTM and CDR2 is ANQGSEA. The trim removed 3 bases at V and 1 base at J, leaving 5 bases unmatched. CDR3 length: 15 residues. Here the CDR3 DNA reads TGCAGCGTTGATAAGACAGGGGGGCGCACAGATACGCAGTATTTT. It encodes CSVDKTGGRTDTQYF.

V usage is TRBV12-3 or TRBV12-4 and J usage is TRBJ1-2; D remains ambiguous. The CDR3 contains 13 residues. V lost 7 bases and J lost 0, with 9 bases in between. CDR3 bases: TGTGCCAGCACCGAGCTCCCTAACTATGGCTACACCTTC. Amino acids: CASTELPNYGYTF.

This clone came up a few times. J is TRBJ2-7 and V is TRBV19; TRBD2 might be the D (5 bases). V was cut by 6 bases and J by 4 bases, with 13 bases left in between. Germline V CDR1 and CDR2: LNHDA, SQIVND (reference sequence). The CDR3 totals 13 residues. The CDR3 protein is CASSFGVTYEQYF. In DNA, the CDR3 is TGTGCCAGTAGCTTCGGGGTTACATACGAGCAGTACTTC.

The rearrangement links TRBV11-2 to TRBJ1-2; possibly TRBD1 for D (6 bases). The V gene lost 5 bases and the J gene lost 5 bases, with 21 bases spanning the gap. The V gene's germline CDR1 is SGHAT and CDR2 FQNNGV. The CDR3 runs 16 residues. The CDR3 reads CASSPIRDRRSYGYTF. For the CDR3, the DNA is TGTGCCAGCAGCCCGATACGCGACAGGAGGAGTTATGGCTACACCTTC.

The chain recombines TRBV19 with TRBJ2-3; 12 positions match TRBD2. V dropped 3 bases and J dropped 0; count of bases not matched to a gene: 10. There are 19 residues in the CDR3. Germline V CDR1 and CDR2: LNHDA, SQIVND (reference sequence). In DNA form, the CDR3 reads TGTGCCAGTAGTATCGAGACTAGCGGGGGAGCAGCTAGCACAGATACGCAGTATTTT. It translates to CASSIETSGGAASTDTQYF.

V is TRBV27 and J is TRBJ2-1; 7 bases align to TRBD2. This CDR3 comprises 15 residues. In germline, CDR1 is MNHEY, CDR2 SMNVEV (reference sequence). Losses at the gene ends were 3 bases for V and 8 bases for J; bases not matched to a gene: 10. The DNA for the CDR3 is TGTGCCAGCAGTTTCTTGGGACTAACGAGCGATGAGCAGTTCTTC. This sequence encodes CASSFLGLTSDEQFF.

CDR3 sequence: CATRLGQANEKLFF. Here the CDR3 DNA reads TGTGCCACCAGATTGGGACAGGCGAATGAAAAACTGTTTTTT. The rearrangement links TRBV15 to TRBJ1-4; TRBD1 matches 8 bases. Germline V gives CDR1 LNHNV, CDR2 YYDKDF (reference sequence). J was trimmed by 5 bases and V by 6 bases; bases with no gene match: 5. CDR3 length: 14 amino acids.

V and J are TRBV27 and TRBJ1-1, with unresolved D. Germline values: CDR1 MNHEY, CDR2 SMNVEV (reference sequence). The length of the CDR3 is 13 residues. Deletions cut 4 bases from V and 1 base from J, with 7 bases between. In nucleotides, the CDR3 is TGTGCCAGCAGTTGGAGTAAGAACACTGAAGCTTTCTTT. This sequence encodes CASSWSKNTEAFF.

This sequence joins TRBV5-1 and TRBJ1-6; 8 positions match TRBD1. The CDR3 is 15 amino acids. Trimming took 2 bases from V and 6 from J; bases not matched to a gene: 4. Germline V gene sequence: CDR1 SGHRS, CDR2 YFSETQ. The chain's CDR3 is CASSFQDRANSPLHF. CDR3 DNA: TGCGCCAGCAGCTTTCAGGACAGGGCTAATTCACCCCTCCACTTT.

This clone was recorded a few times. This chain connects TRBV6-5 to TRBJ1-4, with TRBD1 matching 7 bases. The germline V gene has CDR1 MNHEY and CDR2 SVGAGI. The ends lost 2 bases at V and 8 bases at J; junction bases unmatched: 8. This CDR3 comprises 15 residues. The CDR3 is CASSYGAGGGEKLFF. CDR3 sequence (DNA): TGTGCCAGCAGTTACGGGGCAGGGGGAGGAGAAAAACTGTTTTTT.

This clone was observed once. CDR3 residues: CASSLAAGGRMNIQYF. In DNA form, the CDR3 reads TGTGCCAGCAGCTTAGCAGCGGGGGGGCGTATGAACATTCAGTACTTC. The chain has TRBV7-2 and TRBJ2-4, with 10 bases identical to TRBD2. Germline CDR1 SGHTA, CDR2 FQGNSA. V lost 0 bases and J lost 7; bases outside the gene matches: 6. There are 16 residues in the CDR3.

This chain connects TRBV9 to TRBJ2-2, with 12 bases aligning to TRBD2. V shed 4 bases, J shed 7 bases, and the junction held 5 bases outside the gene matches. CDR3 size: 15 residues. CDR1 and CDR2 from the germline V gene are SGDLS and YYNGEE. DNA for the CDR3: TGTGCCAGCAGCTGGACTAGCGGGGAGGGCGGGGAGCTGTTTTTT. Translation gives CASSWTSGEGGELFF.

This clone was seen a few times. The chain has TRBV29-1 and TRBJ2-1; no clear D gene. Looked up from germline, CDR1 is SQVTM and CDR2 is ANQGSEA. The CDR3 covers 16 residues. V shed 3 bases and J shed 0 bases, with 15 bases lying between them. CDR3 in DNA: TGCAGCGTTGACTCCCCGACGCGCGGCTCCTACAATGAGCAGTTCTTC. Its translation: CSVDSPTRGSYNEQFF.

The chain has TRBV3-1 (or the pseudogene TRBV3-2) and TRBJ1-2; TRBD1 agrees at 7 bases. V trimming: 4 bases; J trimming: 4 bases; junction bases outside the gene matches: 6. This CDR3 contains 14 residues. Germline V gives CDR1 LGHDT, CDR2 YNNKEL (reference sequence). This chain's CDR3 is CASSRTGDGYGYTF. CDR3 sequence (DNA): TGTGCCAGCAGCCGCACAGGGGACGGCTATGGCTACACCTTC.

The rearrangement joins TRBV7-2 to TRBJ2-5; TRBD2 matches 8 bases. From germline, CDR1 is SGHTA and CDR2 FQGNSA. J gave up 7 bases and V 5 bases, and 9 bases lay outside the gene matches. The CDR3 has 14 residues. CDR3 bases: TGTGCCAGCAGCCTACTAGCGGCTACCCGGACCCAGTACTTC. It encodes CASSLLAATRTQYF.

This clone was counted at least ten times. The chain recombines TRBV7-2 with TRBJ2-5; 10 bases map to TRBD2. V trimming: 2 bases; J trimming: 4 bases; junction bases outside the gene matches: 16. From germline, CDR1 is SGHTA and CDR2 FQGNSA. The CDR3 has 19 amino acids. The CDR3 spells CASSLRGASGRGMGETQYF. The CDR3 DNA reads as TGTGCCAGCAGCTTAAGGGGAGCTAGCGGGAGAGGAATGGGAGAGACCCAGTACTTC.

The V and J genes are TRBV13 and TRBJ2-7; D is undetermined. Germline CDR1 PRHDT, CDR2 FYEKMQ (reference sequence). This CDR3 has 12 amino acids. The V end lost 2 bases, the J end lost 3 bases, and 5 bases lay between the germline ends. CDR3 region: CASSLTGYEQYF. The CDR3 coding sequence is TGTGCCAGCAGCTTAACTGGCTACGAGCAGTACTTC.

J is TRBJ2-5 and V is TRBV29-1; weak D call: TRBD1 (6 bases). The CDR3 contains 12 residues. CDR1 is SQVTM and CDR2 is ANQGSEA in the germline V gene. With 7 bases removed from V and 5 bases from J, the gap between germline ends came to 14 bases. The CDR3 nucleotides are TGCAGCGGAGCCACAGGGTCCGAGACCCAGTACTTC. It encodes CSGATGSETQYF.

The chain recombines TRBV10-2 with TRBJ2-2; 8 bases align to TRBD2. The CDR3 has 15 residues. V was clipped by 7 bases and J by 4 bases; unmatched bases: 8. In germline, CDR1 is WSHSY, CDR2 SAAADI. The CDR3 sequence: CASKAGTSPTGELFF. The CDR3 DNA is TGCGCCAGCAAGGCCGGGACTAGTCCCACCGGGGAGCTGTTTTTT.

The chain uses TRBV3-1 (or the pseudogene TRBV3-2) and TRBJ2-5; D not resolved. The CDR3 sequence is 16 residues long. V lost 2 bases to trimming and J lost 2 bases, with 15 bases between them. Germline CDR1 and CDR2: LGHDT and YNNKEL (reference sequence). The CDR3 DNA is TGTGCCAGCAGCCAAAGGATTGGAGAGTTACAAGAGACCCAGTACTTC. Translated: CASSQRIGELQETQYF.

DNA for the CDR3: TGTGCCAGCTCACGTACTATGGGGGCAGGTATGACTGAAGCTTTCTTT. Its translation is CASSRTMGAGMTEAFF. This chain uses TRBV18 with TRBJ1-1; D may be TRBD1 (6 bases). The CDR3 is made up of 16 amino acids. Germline V CDR1 and CDR2: KGHSH, LQKENI. The V and J ends lost 4 bases and 5 bases respectively, with 20 bases between them.

The chain links TRBV28 to TRBJ1-4; D perhaps matches TRBD1 (5 bases). There are 13 residues in the CDR3. V was trimmed by 6 bases and J by 12 bases, leaving 17 bases between them. Germline V gene data show CDR1 as MDHEN and CDR2 as SYDVKM. The CDR3 sequence is CASRPTAHGELFF. CDR3 DNA sequence: TGTGCCAGCAGGCCGACAGCCCATGGAGAACTGTTTTTT.

The chain uses TRBV30 and TRBJ1-1; weak D call: TRBD1 (5 bases). The germline gives CDR1 GTSNPN, CDR2 SVGIG (reference sequence). This CDR3 region has 16 residues. V was clipped by 2 bases and J by 0 bases, with 16 bases between them. The CDR3 here is CAWSPGFRNLNTEAFF. CDR3 DNA sequence: TGTGCCTGGAGTCCAGGGTTCCGTAACCTGAACACTGAAGCTTTCTTT.

This clone was counted a single time. The chain employs TRBV6-2 or TRBV6-3 and TRBJ1-1; 7 positions agree with TRBD1. The germline V gene encodes CDR1 MNHEY and CDR2 SVGEGT. The ends lost 6 bases at V and 4 bases at J; junction bases unmatched: 5. This CDR3 region has 13 residues. The CDR3 sequence: CASSSQGSTEAFF. The DNA of the CDR3 is TGTGCCAGCAGCTCACAGGGGAGCACTGAAGCTTTCTTT.

The chain has TRBV11-3 and TRBJ2-1; 7 positions agree with TRBD2. CDR3 size: 17 residues. Per germline, CDR1 SGHNT and CDR2 YENEEA. The ends lost 4 bases at V and 4 bases at J; junction bases unmatched: 13. The CDR3 DNA reads TGTGCCAGCAGCTCCTCCTGGGGGGGGAGCCAATACAATGAGCAGTTCTTC. It encodes CASSSSWGGSQYNEQFF.

This chain uses TRBV6-5 with TRBJ1-5; D may be TRBD1 (5 bases). The CDR3 totals 13 residues. CDR1 and CDR2 (germline): MNHEY, SVGAGI. The V end was cut by 8 bases, the J end by 7 bases, with 15 bases between. The CDR3 reads CASLGAGRQPQHF. In nucleotides, the CDR3 is TGTGCCAGCCTAGGGGCAGGGCGGCAGCCCCAGCATTTT.